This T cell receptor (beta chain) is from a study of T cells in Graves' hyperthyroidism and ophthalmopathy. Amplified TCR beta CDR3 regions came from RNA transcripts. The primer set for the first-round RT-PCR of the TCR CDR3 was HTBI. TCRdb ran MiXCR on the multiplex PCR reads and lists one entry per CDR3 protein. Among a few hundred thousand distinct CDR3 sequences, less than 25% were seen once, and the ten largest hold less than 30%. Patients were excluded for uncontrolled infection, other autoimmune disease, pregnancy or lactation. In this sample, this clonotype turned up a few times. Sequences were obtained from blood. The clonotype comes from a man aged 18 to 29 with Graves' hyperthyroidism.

Written as DNA, the CDR3 is TGTGCCAGCAGTTATCGGCAGGGATGGAACACCGGGGAGCTGTTTTTT. Encoded protein: CASSYRQGWNTGELFF. The J gene is TRBJ2-2, the V gene TRBV6-5; D is possibly TRBD1 (5 bases). CDR3 length: 16 residues. The V gene's germline CDR1 is MNHEY and CDR2 SVGAGI. Trimming took off 3 bases at V and 1 base at J, with 12 bases between the two ends.